The rows below give T cell receptor beta chains drawn from one sample of a study of T cell responses to AZD1222 COVID-19 vaccine. Produced via immunoSEQ multiplex PCR; TCRdb's table is partial and in-frame only. The repertoire has 98,000 or so clones, around 89% of them found once; the top ten carry about 19%. Material: peripheral blood, obtained on day 0 of AZD1222 vaccination. The receptor source for this set is an adult in good health. The CDR3 runs from the conserved cysteine through the conserved F or W. The order of the fields is clone size, D gene, J gene, V gene, CDR3 DNA, CDR3 protein. A D gene is named only where the DNA matches it firmly. Clone size is given for some rows only: seen once, a few or many times, or a class if the clone is expanded.

NA NA TRBJ1-5 TRBV3-1/TRBV3-2 TGTGCCAGCAGCCAAGAGAAAGAGGGAAGGAATCAGCCCCAGCATTTT CASSQEKEGRNQPQHF
NA NA TRBJ2-1 TRBV19 TGTGCCAGTAGTAGCCGAGGGGAGGACAATGAGCAGTTCTTC CASSSRGEDNEQFF
once NA TRBJ1-1 TRBV15 TGTGCCACCAGGGGCAAGGACACCCTGAACACTGAAGCTTTCTTT CATRGKDTLNTEAFF
NA NA TRBJ1-2 TRBV28 TGTGCCAGCAGTTTTTCGGGGGGCGGAGGCTACACCTTC CASSFSGGGGYTF
NA NA TRBJ1-1 TRBV28 TGTGCCAGCAGTTTGTCAGCAATGGGGCAGGGGAACACTGAAGCTTTCTTT CASSLSAMGQGNTEAFF
NA NA TRBJ2-1 TRBV7-9 TGTGCCAGCCTCCAGTGGGAGTACAATGAGCAGTTCTTC CASLQWEYNEQFF
NA NA TRBJ2-7 TRBV7-9 TGTGCCAGCAGCTTAGTGGCTTGGGGCGGCGCCTACGAGCAGTACTTC CASSLVAWGGAYEQYF
NA TRBD1 TRBJ1-5 TRBV7-6 TGTGCCAGCAGCCCTCAGGGGGGAGGCAATCAGCCCCAGCATTTT CASSPQGGGNQPQHF
NA NA TRBJ1-1 TRBV10-3 TGTGCCATCAGTGAAACGGGTGACACTGAAGCTTTCTTT CAISETGDTEAFF
NA NA TRBJ1-1 TRBV6-5 TGTGCCAGCCCAGTACCGGGACGGTATGAAGCTTTCTTT CASPVPGRYEAFF
NA NA TRBJ1-1 TRBV29-1 TGCAGCGTTGAAGGTGTCTTATCGAACACTGAAGCTTTCTTT CSVEGVLSNTEAFF
once NA TRBJ1-1 TRBV6-5 TGTGCCAGCAGCCTGATAGGATACGCGAACACTGAAGCTTTCTTT CASSLIGYANTEAFF
NA NA TRBJ1-1 TRBV7-8 TGTGCCAGCAGCTTAGAGGTTAACACTGAAGCTTTCTTT CASSLEVNTEAFF
once NA TRBJ1-5 TRBV4-1 TGCGCCAGCAGCCAAATACTTCTGGGTGCTCAGCCCCAGCATTTT CASSQILLGAQPQHF
NA TRBD2 TRBJ2-3 TRBV4-1 TGCGCCAGCAGCCAACCTCGACTAGCGGTTGAAGATACGCAGTATTTT CASSQPRLAVEDTQYF
NA NA TRBJ2-1 TRBV19 TGTGCCAGTAGTAGGGGGGGCCTAAGGAATGAGCAGTTCTTC CASSRGGLRNEQFF
NA NA TRBJ2-7 TRBV4-1 TGCGCCAGCAGCCAAGATTGGATCTCCTACGAGCAGTACTTC CASSQDWISYEQYF
once TRBD1 TRBJ1-1 TRBV11-3 TGTGCCAGCAGCTTGGGCGACAGGGCTGAAGCTTTCTTT CASSLGDRAEAFF
NA NA TRBJ2-7 TRBV6-5 TGTGCCAGCAGTTCCCCCGACAGTGCCTACGAGCAGTACTTC CASSSPDSAYEQYF
NA NA TRBJ1-1 TRBV15 TGTGCCACCAGCACCTGGTACCCCTCGATGAACACTGAAGCTTTCTTT CATSTWYPSMNTEAFF
NA NA TRBJ2-5 TRBV15 TGTGCCACCAGCAGATTCGAGGGCCGGGTTGAGACCCAGTACTTC CATSRFEGRVETQYF
NA NA TRBJ2-2 TRBV19 TGTGCCAGTTCCAGTGGGAGTGCGAACACCGGGGAGCTGTTTTTT CASSSGSANTGELFF
many NA TRBJ2-7 TRBV3-1/TRBV3-2 TGTGCCAGCAGCCAACGCCCGATCTCCTACGAGCAGTACTTC CASSQRPISYEQYF
NA NA TRBJ2-3 TRBV7-2 TGTGCCAGCAGCTTAGGAGCCTCGTCGGCTATAGATACGCAGTATTTT CASSLGASSAIDTQYF
NA TRBD1 TRBJ1-4 TRBV13 TGTGCCAGCAGCGCCAGGGGGCTGACTAATGAAAAACTGTTTTTT CASSARGLTNEKLFF